A selection of T cell receptor beta chains follows, all from one sample in a study of T cell repertoires in cytomegalovirus infection. TCRdb analysed the reads with MiXCR anew, one entry per CDR3 protein. The sample carries roughly 240,000 distinct CDR3 sequences, roughly 6.5% recorded once. Sequencing was carried out using PBMCs. Every receptor here comes from a human donor in good health (CMV status not recorded). Some clones in this sample may be carry-over from other donors' samples. Both conserved end residues are part of each CDR3. The D gene is left open where the match is weak. Not all rows give a size; the values are once, few, many and, for expanded clones, a class.

CDR3 length	V gene	D gene	J gene	clone size	CDR3 protein	CDR3 DNA
12	TRBV18	-	TRBJ1-5	-	CASSPEGQPQHF	TGTGCCAGCTCACCAGAAGGCCAGCCCCAGCATTTT
14	TRBV20-1	TRBD2	TRBJ2-7	few	CSARLAGGLNEQYF	TGCAGTGCTCGTTTAGCGGGGGGGCTGAACGAGCAGTACTTC
19	TRBV20-1	TRBD1	TRBJ1-2	few	CSARDKLGGQSPRGYGYTF	TGCAGTGCTAGAGATAAGTTGGGGGGACAGTCCCCGAGGGGCTATGGCTACACCTTC
13	TRBV29-1	TRBD1	TRBJ2-7	many	CSARTGPPTEQYF	TGCAGCGCTCGGACAGGTCCGCCGACCGAGCAGTACTTC
17	TRBV20-1	TRBD1	TRBJ1-5	few	CSARAGTGVRSNQPQHF	TGCAGTGCTAGAGCCGGGACAGGGGTTCGTAGCAATCAGCCCCAGCATTTT
14	TRBV28	-	TRBJ2-7	-	CASSFDRKGGSQYF	TGTGCCAGCAGTTTCGACAGGAAAGGCGGCTCGCAGTACTTC
17	TRBV7-3	-	TRBJ1-5	many	CASSLKRGQERGQPQHF	TGTGCCAGCAGCCTAAAGCGGGGGCAAGAGAGGGGACAGCCCCAGCATTTT
15	TRBV6-5	-	TRBJ2-1	many	CASSYFPSSYNEQFF	TGTGCCAGCAGTTACTTCCCGAGCTCCTACAATGAGCAGTTCTTC
21	TRBV7-2	-	TRBJ2-6	many	CASSLLAFTGGPGGGANVLTF	TGTGCCAGCAGCCTTCTAGCCTTTACCGGGGGTCCTGGGGGAGGGGCCAACGTCCTGACTTTC
11	TRBV12-5	-	TRBJ2-3	many	CASGLSDTQYF	TGTGCTAGTGGTTTGTCAGATACGCAGTATTTT
12	TRBV20-1	-	TRBJ1-2	-	CSARSGGGGYTF	TGCAGTGCTAGATCGGGGGGCGGCGGCTACACCTTC
15	TRBV12-3/TRBV12-4	-	TRBJ2-1	-	CASSLKGSPHNEQFF	TGTGCCAGCAGTTTAAAGGGGTCTCCCCACAATGAGCAGTTCTTC